This T cell receptor (beta chain) derives from a study of blood T cell repertoires in COVID-19 (dated by TCRdb to the early 2020s). About the investigation overall: The collaborator samples originated in the United States, Italy and Spain and spanned the acute and convalescent phases of COVID-19. The prospective study material was composed of cDNA or gDNA derived from T cells, B-cell-depleted T cells, or PBMCs. The dataset comprised deeply sampled blood TCRbeta repertoires from subjects exposed to, actively infected with, or recovered from COVID-19. The repertoires were released in a freely available public database meant as a resource for research on the immune response to SARS-CoV-2. The samples were drawn from the first 160 participants of the ongoing ImmuneRACE study and from 1,200 or so subjects provided by 6 global collaborators. Sample metadata almost always included a de-identified subject ID, COVID-19 status, age in years and sex. HLA class I and class II types, where available, came from metadata supplied by the sample provider rather than from assay-based typing.

Findings and caveats that apply to the study as a whole: The quantity of clinical and demographic metadata differed by source and by participant and was supplied without curation.

Notes on this clone: The clone's antigen remains unknown. There are no base qualities to consult, and no much larger clone falls within one base.

Whole blood was collected in K2EDTA tubes by collaborating institutions according to the institutions' own protocols. For TCRbeta analysis, collaborators shipped samples as frozen whole blood, isolated PBMCs, or DNA extracted from either of those sample types. Counted from cysteine to phenylalanine, this CDR3 has 15 amino acids. Only the CDR3 DNA stays, 45 bases, in frame from base 1. The germline V gene yields SGHTA for CDR1 and FQGNSA for CDR2. Between the V and J ends, shortened by 5 bases and 2 bases respectively, the junction contains 13 bases. The immunoSEQ Assay, a bias-controlled multiplex PCR, was used to amplify TCRbeta CDR3 regions from genomic DNA. On the study's bioinformatics: The number of nucleated cells in each sample was estimated from the amplification of reference gene primers within the assay. To quantify the absolute abundance of each unique TCRbeta CDR3 rearrangement, sequence reads were collapsed and filtered. For each sample, productive Simpson clonality was calculated by taking the square root of Simpson's diversity index across productive rearrangements. In TCRdb, the immuneACCESS table is reduced to in-frame sequences with V and J assigned. These tables do not hold every clone; where another copy was compared, an unresolved V gene accounts for under half, and the others remain unexplained. Clone size and the V and J calls come from that table; the DNA yielded D and trimming. The sample table lists roughly 120,000 clones, 65% to 90% of them with a count of one. The ten largest clones represent 9.5% to 13% of the sample.

The sample comprised peripheral blood. The sequence joins TRBV7-2 to TRBJ1-3; TRBD1 is a possible D gene, resting on 6 matching bases. This clonotype was obtained from a man older than 75 with acute or convalescent COVID-19. CDR3 loop: CASSPGGRTGNTIYF. The sequenced DNA is TGTGCCAGCAGCCCCGGGGGGCGAACTGGAAACACCATATATTTT.